This entry describes one T cell receptor (beta chain). Its antigen target is currently unknown. The read ends 3 residues shy of where the CDR3 ends; the end is completed using the germline J gene. The data originate from a study of T cells in women clearing cervical HPV infection listed by TCRdb under 2018. Study-level background: The cases were 25 to 30 women with histologically confirmed HPV16-related CIN3 or worse, and 2 of those women had invasive cancers. Controls were 25 women whose single incident HPV16 infection cleared within 12 months without precancer or cancer developing. In the parent cohort, about 10,000 women aged 18 or older were enrolled in Guanacaste, Costa Rica, during about 1993 to 1994 and were followed for seven years. The exploratory proof-of-principle case-control study was nested within the Guanacaste HPV Natural History Study in Costa Rica and compared TCR repertoires across cervical HPV16 outcomes. Because only a few women had HLA typing data, the possibility that HLA type acted as a confounder could not be ruled out. Among cases, blood sampling came a median of roughly 150 days after lesion detection, with an interquartile range of about 80 to 220 days. Median age was roughly 35 years in cases versus about 38 in controls, and baseline characteristics did not differ significantly. Five blinded duplicates per group were added as quality controls, so that about 60 samples were obtained: some 50 participants and 10 replicates. Cases were matched to controls by age within five years and by the year the sample was collected. Blood from cases was collected at the visit at which the lesion was first identified, whereas blood from controls was collected once infection was no longer detected.

The germline V gene (reference sequence) gives CDR1 as LNHDA and CDR2 as SQIVND. The CDR3 sequence holds 14 residues, the cysteine and phenylalanine included. The DNA shown is the part of the CDR3 that was read: 33 bases, in frame from base 1. V is reduced by 7 bases and J by 8 bases, leaving a spacing of 18 bases between them. Overall results and qualifications from the work: Across sequencing depths, CIN3+ cases showed significantly higher TCR repertoire richness than controls, but evenness did not differ between the groups. Because the number of T cells per sample was unknown, the richness differences could reflect varying T-cell content rather than repertoire biology. Whether associations preceded infection or resulted from infection could not be shown with the cross-sectional design, and effector/memory subsets and HPV-specific T cells were not isolated. Lower TRBV6-7 relative abundance was observed in cases than in controls (0.11% versus 0.16%; Bonferroni P = 0.0008). By combining richness with V gene abundances, random forest classifiers separated cases from controls with an estimated AUC of 0.75 to 0.9.

Using the immunoSEQ assay, multiplex PCR amplified TCR beta CDR3 regions from an average of about 1,200 ng of genomic DNA per sample. To correct primer bias, the assay used a complete synthetic TCR repertoire to set an amplification baseline. The amplicons were sequenced on the Illumina platform. The study's own analysis went as follows. Sequences were error-corrected by clustering with frequency ratios and a modified nearest-neighbor algorithm, then analyzed in the immunoSEQ Analyzer with IMGT gene definitions. TCR richness and evenness were averaged over 20 rarefaction repeats at each rarefaction depth, excluding samples with fewer sequences than the depth. Wilcoxon rank sum tests with FDR correction were used to compare V, D and J gene relative abundances between the groups. In the blinded duplicates, the intraclass correlation was just under 97% for TCR richness and averaged about 80% across 66 gene segments. As stored in TCRdb, this immuneACCESS dataset retains in-frame rearrangements with V and J assigned. A fraction of the clones does not appear; measured against another copy, unresolved V genes explain less than half of the discrepancy, and the remainder lacks a known reason. The V and J calls and the clone size are those of that table, but D and trimming were determined from the DNA. This sample's listing comprises around 23,000 clones. Roughly 2.6% of the sample comes from the top ten.

Every participant had a single incident cervical HPV16 infection, and women with prevalent HPV16 infections were excluded. Cervical HPV DNA was detected with MY09/MY11 PCR, and genotyping was done with dot-blot hybridization. About 15 mL of heparinized blood were centrifuged, and the buffy coat was aliquoted, frozen at -30°C, then stored at -80°C. QIAGEN kits were used to extract genomic DNA from the buffy coat specimens. Source material: blood buffy coat. This chain is built from TRBV19 and TRBJ2-4; the D gene is perhaps TRBD2, on 5 matching bases. This sequence was found in a woman between 18 and 69 years old with a cervical HPV16 infection that either progressed to CIN3+ or cleared (not recorded which). The sequenced part of the CDR3 DNA is TGTGCCAGTACCCCCCGCCCGGGGTTGGACATT. Its protein product is CASTPRPGLDI. The whole CDR3 is CASTPRPGLDIQYF.